This T cell receptor (beta chain) was captured by sequencing in a study of blood T cell repertoires in COVID-19. Looking at the study overall: Samples taken during acute and convalescent COVID-19 were collected in the United States, Italy and Spain.

While infection was still active, Seattle patients were enrolled and then followed longitudinally. Here immunoSEQ multiplex PCR was the method, and the copy in TCRdb shows in-frame clones only, minus some. The sample yields around 93,000 clones, 90% seen once. The specimen was peripheral blood. This sequence was found in a man between 18 and 35 years old with COVID-19, enrolled during active disease.

The CDR3 region has the DNA TGTGCCAGCAGTCCCGCCCTAGGGGGTTCAGGTTACGAGCAGTACTTC. It encodes CASSPALGGSGYEQYF. This chain joins TRBV28 and TRBJ2-7; D might be TRBD1 (6 bases). V lost 5 bases and J 4 bases, leaving 21 bases between the germline ends. Germline loops: CDR1 MDHEN, CDR2 SYDVKM. This CDR3 has 16 amino acids. Filled out from reference TRBV28 and TRBJ2-7, the complete variable domain reads DVKVTQSSRYLVKRTGEKVFLECVQDMDHENMFWYRQDPGLGLRLIYFSYDVKMKEKGDIPEGYSVSREKKERFSLILESASTNQTSMYLCASSPALGGSGYEQYFGPGTRLTVT.